This entry lists 11 T cell receptor beta chains sequenced from one sample in a study of blood T cell repertoires in COVID-19. Assay: immunoSEQ multiplex PCR; the TCRdb copy retains only in-frame clones and omits some. The profile covers some 270,000 clones, with roughly four fifths appearing a single time and roughly 3.2% taken by the ten largest. Sequenced sample: PBMCs or T cells enriched from blood (not recorded which). These receptors were taken from a man aged 50-60 years who had recovered from COVID-19.

Many counts were recorded for this clone. This chain uses TRBV6-5 with TRBJ2-7, with 11 nucleotides matching TRBD2. Trimming took 4 bases from V and 5 from J; bases not matched to a gene: 4. The CDR3 has 14 amino acids. Germline CDR1 MNHEY, CDR2 SVGAGI. CDR3 DNA sequence: TGTGCCAGCAGTTCGCTAGCGGGAGGACACGAGCAGTACTTC. Translated: CASSSLAGGHEQYF.

The chain joins TRBV6-5 to TRBJ2-3, with unresolved D. Per germline, CDR1 MNHEY and CDR2 SVGAGI. V was pared by 4 bases and J by 0 bases, with 8 bases between. This CDR3 region has 14 residues. The CDR3 loop reads CASSSSPSTDTQYF. DNA of the CDR3: TGTGCCAGCAGTTCGTCCCCTAGCACAGATACGCAGTATTTT.

This chain joins TRBV5-1 and TRBJ1-4; D gene uncertain. CDR1 and CDR2 from the germline V gene are SGHRS and YFSETQ. Trimming pared 0 bases from V and 4 bases from J, leaving 7 bases between. This CDR3 has 14 amino acids. DNA for the CDR3: TGCGCCAGCAGCTTGGATGGGCGTAATGAAAAACTGTTTTTT. It specifies CASSLDGRNEKLFF.

V gene TRBV3-1 (or the pseudogene TRBV3-2) combines with J gene TRBJ2-2, with TRBD1 as a possible D gene (5 bases). Trimming stripped 6 bases from V and 0 bases from J, with 8 bases between. Germline V gives CDR1 LGHDT, CDR2 YNNKEL (reference sequence). This CDR3 has 14 residues. CDR3 coding DNA: TGTGCCAGCAGGGGGCCCTCGAACACCGGGGAGCTGTTTTTT. This sequence encodes CASRGPSNTGELFF.

The chain is built from TRBV4-1 and TRBJ1-1, with a tentative D call TRBD1 (5 bases). Germline CDR1 is MGHRA and CDR2 is YSYEKL. The CDR3 length is 15 residues. Trimming took 4 bases from V and 1 from J, leaving 13 bases between them. The CDR3 sequence is CASSPAGGSNTEAFF. CDR3 nucleotides: TGCGCCAGCAGCCCCGCCGGGGGGTCGAACACTGAAGCTTTCTTT.

This rearrangement joins TRBV5-1 to TRBJ1-1; D gene ambiguous. Germline V gene sequence: CDR1 SGHRS, CDR2 YFSETQ. The CDR3 covers 13 residues. V dropped 0 bases and J dropped 4 bases, with 7 bases sitting between them. The chain's CDR3 is CASSLVGITEAFF. In nucleotides, the CDR3 is TGCGCCAGCAGCTTGGTCGGGATCACTGAAGCTTTCTTT.

The rearrangement joins TRBV11-2 to TRBJ2-2, with 7 bases fitting TRBD2. The germline V gene encodes CDR1 SGHAT and CDR2 FQNNGV. CDR3 length: 19 amino acids. Losses at the gene ends were 5 bases for V and 5 bases for J; bases not matched to a gene: 20. This CDR3 is CASSRLPPAGWRDTGELFF. The DNA of the CDR3 is TGTGCCAGCAGCCGCTTACCCCCAGCGGGATGGCGTGATACCGGGGAGCTGTTTTTT.

Worth noting for this clone: Other DNA sequences of this sample code for an identical CDR3. V and J are TRBV9 and TRBJ1-4, with TRBD1 matching 9 bases. V was pared by 0 bases and J by 8 bases, with 2 bases of the junction left unmatched. CDR1 and CDR2 (germline): SGDLS, YYNGEE. The CDR3 loop spans 14 amino acids. The CDR3 loop reads CASSVGQGGEKLFF. The DNA of the CDR3 is TGTGCCAGCAGCGTAGGACAGGGGGGGGAAAAACTGTTTTTT. The full variable domain, completed using reference TRBV9 and TRBJ1-4, is DSGVTQTPKHLITATGQRVTLRCSPRSGDLSVYWYQQSLDQGLQFLIQYYNGEERAKGNILERFSAQQFPDLHSELNLSSLELGDSALYFCASSVGQGGEKLFFGSGTQLSVL.

The chain couples TRBV4-3 to TRBJ2-2, with D maybe TRBD1 (6 bases). Per germline, CDR1 LGHNA and CDR2 YSLEER. This CDR3 spans 14 amino acids. V lost 5 bases and J lost 6, with 13 bases in between. The chain's CDR3 is CASSTHRDPGELFF. The CDR3 DNA reads as TGCGCCAGCAGCACCCACAGGGATCCCGGGGAGCTGTTTTTT.

This clone turned up a few times. The CDR3 is CASSQDRPAGMNTEAFF. The CDR3 bases are TGTGCCAGCAGCCAAGATCGTCCGGCGGGGATGAACACTGAAGCTTTCTTT. V usage is TRBV3-1 (or the pseudogene TRBV3-2) and J usage is TRBJ1-1; D is unresolved. Germline V gives CDR1 LGHDT, CDR2 YNNKEL (reference sequence). V lost 0 bases to trimming and J lost 0 bases, with 14 bases between them. The CDR3 loop spans 17 amino acids.

This clone has just a few counts. The chain employs TRBV29-1 and TRBJ1-5; 8 positions agree with TRBD1. Germline CDR1 SQVTM, CDR2 ANQGSEA. CDR3 size: 13 residues. V shed 7 bases, J shed 1 base, and the junction held 3 bases outside the gene matches. In DNA, the CDR3 is TGCAGCGCTGGGACAGGAAGCAATCAGCCCCAGCATTTT. This translates into CSAGTGSNQPQHF.